A selection of T cell receptor beta chains follows, all from one sample in a study of T-cell reconstitution after alpha-beta-depleted transplantation in children. One entry per CDR3 protein, called by TCRdb with MiXCR from the PCR reads. Of 330,000 or so distinct CDR3 sequences listed, 10% are singletons. The sample consisted of PBMCs, taken before TCRalphabeta/CD19-depleted stem cell transplant. Receptors originate from a boy under two years old with acute myeloid leukemia, due to receive a stem cell transplant. CDR3s leave out the opening cysteine and the closing phenylalanine or tryptophan. Expanded clones get a size class; other rows say once, few or many, or leave the size out.

>NA|TRBV3-1|TRBJ2-7
ASSQGQALWEQY
>few|TRBV5-6|TRBJ2-3
ASSLGRGRGDTQY
>NA|TRBV7-9|TRBJ2-1
ASYRQGANEQF
>NA|TRBV5-1|TRBJ1-1
ASSLARTGTEAF
>NA|TRBV18|TRBJ1-6
ASSPRQINSPLH
>many|TRBV7-9|TRBJ1-2
ASSLVGQQYGYT
>many|TRBV6-1|TRBJ2-5
ASSRQGAMETQY
>many|TRBV4-2|TRBJ2-1
ASSQVRGLAGGPFNEQF
>many|TRBV2|TRBJ2-3
ASSELFRSATDTQY
>many|TRBV24-1|TRBJ2-1
ATSDFGQGANEQF
>many|TRBV15|TRBJ2-7
ATSRRTGDREQY
>once|TRBV7-3|TRBJ2-7
ASSPGTADYEQY
>many|TRBV5-6|TRBJ1-5
ASTMRAGIEGNQPQH
>many|TRBV28|TRBJ2-7
ASSFGGPEQY
>few|TRBV6-1|TRBJ2-3
ASRRAGVGADTQY
>many|TRBV5-1|TRBJ1-2
ASSLNQGVGGYT
>NA|TRBV7-2|TRBJ1-1
ASSEQGVNTEAF
>NA|TRBV2|TRBJ2-3
ASRGLPTDTQY